These 25 T cell receptor beta chains were all obtained from the same sample, sequenced in a study of T-cell memory formation after mild COVID-19. A single record per CDR3 protein comes from TCRdb applying MiXCR to the 5' RACE reads. This sample yields about 82,000 distinct CDR3 sequences, of which about 13% are seen a single time; 25% to 35% belongs to the top ten. The sequenced material came from PBMCs or a T cell subset sorted from them (not recorded which). These receptors originate from an adult woman who had mild COVID-19 (a few samples of this study predate the infection). Cell type and time point are not known.

This clonotype occurred many times. This chain uses TRBV7-2 with TRBJ2-7; no clear D. V shed 1 base and J shed 5 bases, with 6 bases lying between them. CDR3 length: 12 residues. The germline gives CDR1 SGHTA, CDR2 FQGNSA. CDR3 sequence: CASSLVWDEQYF. In nucleotides, the CDR3 is TGTGCCAGCAGCTTAGTTTGGGACGAGCAGTACTTC.

In this sample, this clonotype turned up many times. This chain links TRBV5-1 with TRBJ1-5, with a tentative D call TRBD1 (5 bases). This CDR3 comprises 13 residues. Trimming left V 2 bases short and J 4 bases short, with 7 bases between. CDR1 is SGHRS, CDR2 YFSETQ, per germline. CDR3 in DNA: TGCGCCAGCAGCTTTGAGGGGAATCAGCCCCAGCATTTT. Translated, it gives CASSFEGNQPQHF.

This clonotype was counted at least ten times. The chain uses TRBV5-1 and TRBJ2-5, with D possibly matching TRBD2 (6 bases). CDR1 and CDR2 (germline): SGHRS, YFSETQ. V was cut by 1 base and J by 2 bases, with 15 bases left in between. The CDR3 runs to 16 residues. The CDR3 loop is CASSLWIPGVQETQYF. In DNA form, the CDR3 reads TGCGCCAGCAGCTTGTGGATTCCGGGAGTTCAAGAGACCCAGTACTTC.

This chain links TRBV24-1 with TRBJ2-2, with D perhaps TRBD1 (6 bases). Germline V gene lookup returns CDR1 KGHDR and CDR2 SFDVKD. Trimming took off 0 bases at V and 4 bases at J, with 20 bases between the two ends. The CDR3 runs to 19 residues. CDR3 loop: CATSDLPPGAVVSTGELFF. The CDR3 DNA sequence: TGTGCCACCAGTGATTTGCCCCCAGGGGCAGTTGTCTCCACCGGGGAGCTGTTTTTT.

A few counts support this clonotype. The chain links TRBV7-6 to TRBJ2-5, with unresolved D. The germline V gene encodes CDR1 SGHVS and CDR2 FNYEAQ. The CDR3 totals 12 residues. V lost 5 bases and J 5 bases, leaving 9 bases between the germline ends. CDR3 region: CASSPDWETQYF. The CDR3, as DNA: TGTGCCAGCAGCCCAGACTGGGAGACCCAGTACTTC.

This clonotype has more than one count but fewer than ten. This sequence joins TRBV5-5 and TRBJ1-2, with TRBD1 matching 8 bases. The CDR3 has 16 residues. V lost 3 bases, J lost 4 bases, and 11 bases stayed unmatched. Germline CDR1 is SGHKS and CDR2 is YYEKEE (reference sequence). CDR3 nucleotides: TGTGCCAGCAGCTCAGGGACAGGAGATACCTTCTATGGCTACACCTTC. Its protein product is CASSSGTGDTFYGYTF. The entire variable domain, with the rest obtained from reference TRBV5-5 and TRBJ1-2, is as follows: DAGVTQSPTHLIKTRGQQVTLRCSPISGHKSVSWYQQVLGQGPQFIFQYYEKEERGRGNFPDRFSARQFPNYSSELNVNALLLGDSALYLCASSSGTGDTFYGYTFGSGTRLTVV.

This clonotype was picked up a small number of times. The CDR3 is CASAWRGDDVGELFF. The CDR3 DNA is TGTGCCAGCGCTTGGAGGGGGGATGACGTCGGGGAGCTGTTTTTT. The V call is TRBV7-2, the J call TRBJ2-2; the D call may be TRBD1 or TRBD2 (6 bases each). V was trimmed by 8 bases and J by 7 bases, leaving 20 bases between them. The germline V gene encodes CDR1 SGHTA and CDR2 FQGNSA. This CDR3 is 15 amino acids long.

CDR3 bases: TGTGCCAGCAGCTTAGACAGGGGATCGCGAGGCTACACCTTC. Its protein product is CASSLDRGSRGYTF. The chain has TRBV7-9 and TRBJ1-2, with 7 positions matching TRBD1. The V gene end was trimmed by 1 base and the J gene end by 8 bases; junction bases not matched to a gene: 7. The CDR3 runs 14 residues. In germline, CDR1 is SEHNR, CDR2 FQNEAQ (reference sequence).

V gene TRBV5-1 combines with J gene TRBJ2-3, with 7 bases identical to TRBD2. The CDR3 runs 17 residues. Germline V gene lookup returns CDR1 SGHRS and CDR2 YFSETQ. J was trimmed by 0 bases and V by 0 bases; bases with no gene match: 7. The CDR3 region has the DNA TGCGCCAGCAGCTTGGGGCCTAGCGGCTCTAGCACAGATACGCAGTATTTT. Amino acid sequence: CASSLGPSGSSTDTQYF.

Ten or more counts support this clonotype. This chain connects TRBV7-3 to TRBJ2-1; D perhaps matches TRBD2 (6 bases). Per germline, CDR1 SGHTA and CDR2 FQGTGA. The V end lost 5 bases, the J end lost 9 bases, and 14 bases lay between the germline ends. This CDR3 is built from 13 residues. CDR3 in amino acids: CASSQLYGGEQFF. The CDR3 DNA is TGTGCCAGCAGCCAGTTGTACGGGGGTGAGCAGTTCTTC.

The chain combines TRBV29-1 with TRBJ2-7; the D call may be TRBD1 or TRBD2 (6 bases each). V was shortened by 4 bases and J by 5 bases, with 12 bases between the two germline ends. The CDR3 is 12 residues long. Germline CDR1 and CDR2: SQVTM and ANQGSEA. The CDR3: CSVGRDTHEQYF. The CDR3 bases are TGCAGCGTTGGGCGGGACACCCACGAGCAGTACTTC.

The V call is TRBV9, the J call TRBJ2-7, with 8 positions matching TRBD1. CDR1 and CDR2 (germline): SGDLS, YYNGEE. Germline trimming cut 3 bases from V and 6 bases from J; bases unmatched to any gene: 8. The CDR3 runs 14 residues. In DNA form, the CDR3 reads TGTGCCAGCAGCGCCGGACAGGGCGGTCTCGAGCAGTACTTC. Its protein product is CASSAGQGGLEQYF.

The chain joins TRBV5-1 to TRBJ2-7, with TRBD2 matching 9 bases. J lost 6 bases, V lost 2 bases, and 3 bases had no gene match. Germline V gene sequence: CDR1 SGHRS, CDR2 YFSETQ. The CDR3 is 13 residues long. The CDR3 here is CASSFAAGGEQYF. In DNA form, the CDR3 reads TGCGCCAGCAGCTTCGCAGCGGGAGGCGAGCAGTACTTC.

This clonotype was detected only a few times. The V and J genes are TRBV5-5 and TRBJ2-5; TRBD2 matches at 7 bases. V lost 0 bases to trimming and J lost 5 bases; unmatched junction nucleotides: 7. Looked up from germline, CDR1 is SGHKS and CDR2 is YYEKEE (reference sequence). There are 15 residues in the CDR3. CDR3 in DNA: TGTGCCAGCAGCTTGGAGGAAGCGGGGTGGGAGACCCAGTACTTC. This translates into CASSLEEAGWETQYF.

This clonotype has a handful of counts. The chain employs TRBV3-1 and TRBJ1-5; D is uncertain. CDR3 length: 13 amino acids. The germline V gene has CDR1 LGHDT and CDR2 YNNKEL (reference sequence). The germline V and J ends were trimmed by 1 base and 7 bases, with 8 bases remaining between them. The CDR3 DNA sequence: TGTGCCAGCAGCCAAGTCCTGGCGCAGCCCCAGCATTTT. Amino acid sequence: CASSQVLAQPQHF.

This clonotype was counted at least ten times. This chain links TRBV6-4 with TRBJ2-3; 7 nucleotides line up with TRBD1. With 0 bases clipped from V and 4 bases from J, the junction kept 1 base outside the gene matches. This CDR3 contains 14 residues. CDR1 is MRHNA and CDR2 is SNTAGT in the germline V gene. As DNA, the CDR3 is TGTGCCAGCAGTGACTCGACAGGGCCAGATACGCAGTATTTT. Residues: CASSDSTGPDTQYF.

This clonotype was detected only a few times. The chain employs TRBV5-1 and TRBJ2-1; 7 positions match TRBD2. The trim removed 5 bases at V and 9 bases at J, leaving 8 bases unmatched. The V gene's germline CDR1 is SGHRS and CDR2 YFSETQ. This CDR3 comprises 13 residues. The CDR3 nucleotides are TGCGCCAGCAGTCCTTCATGGGGGGGTGAGCAGTTCTTC. Translation gives CASSPSWGGEQFF.

This chain uses TRBV6-5 with TRBJ1-1, with 7 bases that match TRBD1. Germline V gives CDR1 MNHEY, CDR2 SVGAGI. The CDR3 contains 14 residues. J gave up 7 bases and V 6 bases, and 11 bases lay outside the gene matches. CDR3 in amino acids: CASSTTGSAGEAFF. In nucleotides, the CDR3 is TGTGCCAGCAGCACGACAGGGTCCGCCGGTGAAGCTTTCTTT.

A few counts support this clonotype. This chain connects TRBV28 to TRBJ2-7; 10 bases line up with TRBD1. Germline trimming cut 5 bases from V and 6 bases from J; bases unmatched to any gene: 7. Germline V gives CDR1 MDHEN, CDR2 SYDVKM. The CDR3 covers 14 residues. In nucleotides, the CDR3 is TGTGCCAGCAGTCCCCCGGGACAGGGGCCCGAGCAGTACTTC. Translating it yields CASSPPGQGPEQYF. The entire variable domain, with the rest obtained from reference TRBV28 and TRBJ2-7, is as follows: DVKVTQSSRYLVKRTGEKVFLECVQDMDHENMFWYRQDPGLGLRLIYFSYDVKMKEKGDIPEGYSVSREKKERFSLILESASTNQTSMYLCASSPPGQGPEQYFGPGTRLTVT.

The chain uses TRBV12-3 or TRBV12-4 and TRBJ2-5; tentatively, D is TRBD2 (5 bases). Trimming pared 4 bases from V and 7 bases from J, leaving 10 bases between. The CDR3 extends over 12 amino acids. The CDR3, as DNA: TGTGCCAGCAGTTCTCCCAGCGGGACCCAGTACTTC. Protein: CASSSPSGTQYF.

In this sample, this clonotype turned up a few times. The CDR3 coding sequence is TGTGCCACCAGCAGGGGCTCAAGCACAGATACGCAGTATTTT. Protein sequence: CATSRGSSTDTQYF. V usage is TRBV15 and J usage is TRBJ2-3; D is undetermined. The CDR3 is 14 amino acids. Germline V CDR1 and CDR2: LNHNV, YYDKDF (reference sequence). The V gene lost 3 bases and the J gene lost 0 bases, with 7 bases spanning the gap.

This clonotype appeared a few times. V is TRBV15 and J is TRBJ2-1, with 11 bases aligning to TRBD2. This CDR3 has 19 residues. With V trimmed by 5 bases and J by 5 bases, 17 bases remained unmatched. Germline V gives CDR1 LNHNV, CDR2 YYDKDF (reference sequence). CDR3 nucleotides: TGTGCCACCAGCCCAGAATTAGGATTAGCGGGAGGGGTCGACAATGAGCAGTTCTTC. This gives the protein CATSPELGLAGGVDNEQFF. The full variable domain, completed using reference TRBV15 and TRBJ2-1, is DAMVIQNPRYQVTQFGKPVTLSCSQTLNHNVMYWYQQKSSQAPKLLFHYYDKDFNNEADTPDNFQSRRPNTSFCFLDIRSPGLGDTAMYLCATSPELGLAGGVDNEQFFGPGTRLTVL.

The rearrangement joins TRBV6-2 or TRBV6-3 to TRBJ2-7, with D unresolved. The CDR3 covers 11 residues. Germline V gene data show CDR1 as MNHEY and CDR2 as SVGEGT. The V gene lost 2 bases and the J gene lost 5 bases, with 4 bases spanning the gap. The CDR3 DNA follows: TGTGCCAGCAGTTACATGGACGAGCAGTACTTC. Translated, it gives CASSYMDEQYF.

The CDR3 reads CSAKVGDRSYEQYF. The CDR3 nucleotides are TGCAGTGCTAAGGTTGGGGACAGGTCCTACGAGCAGTACTTC. The chain employs TRBV20-1 and TRBJ2-7, with 8 bases lining up with TRBD1. Per germline, CDR1 DFQATT and CDR2 SNEGSKA (reference sequence). The CDR3 has 14 amino acids. The ends lost 4 bases at V and 1 base at J; junction bases unmatched: 6.

This clonotype has more than one count but fewer than ten. The J gene is TRBJ2-7, the V gene TRBV7-6, with 9 positions matching TRBD2. In germline, CDR1 is SGHVS, CDR2 FNYEAQ. The V segment lost 6 bases and the J segment 4 bases; nucleotides outside the gene matches: 10. This CDR3 spans 15 amino acids. The CDR3 region has the DNA TGTGCCAGCAGACCTTATAGCGGGAGTATGTACGAGCAGTACTTC. Residues: CASRPYSGSMYEQYF. Filled out from reference TRBV7-6 and TRBJ2-7, the complete variable domain reads GAGVSQSPRYKVTKRGQDVALRCDPISGHVSLYWYRQALGQGPEFLTYFNYEAQQDKSGLPNDRFSAERPEGSISTLTIQRTEQRDSAMYRCASRPYSGSMYEQYFGPGTRLTVT.